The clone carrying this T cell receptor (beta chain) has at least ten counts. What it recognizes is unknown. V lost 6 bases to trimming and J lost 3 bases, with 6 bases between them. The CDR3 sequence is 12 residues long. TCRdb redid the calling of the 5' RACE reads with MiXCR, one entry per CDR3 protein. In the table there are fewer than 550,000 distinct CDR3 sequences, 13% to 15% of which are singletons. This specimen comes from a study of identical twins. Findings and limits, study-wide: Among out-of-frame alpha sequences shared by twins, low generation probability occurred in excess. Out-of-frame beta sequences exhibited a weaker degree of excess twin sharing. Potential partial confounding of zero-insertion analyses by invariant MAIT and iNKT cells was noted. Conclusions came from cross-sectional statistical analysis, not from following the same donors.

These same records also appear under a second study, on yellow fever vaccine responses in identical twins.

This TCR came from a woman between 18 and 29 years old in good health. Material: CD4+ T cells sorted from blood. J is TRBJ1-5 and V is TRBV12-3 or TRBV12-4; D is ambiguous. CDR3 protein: CASSMVNQPQHF. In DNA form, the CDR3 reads TGTGCCAGCAGCATGGTCAATCAGCCCCAGCATTTT.